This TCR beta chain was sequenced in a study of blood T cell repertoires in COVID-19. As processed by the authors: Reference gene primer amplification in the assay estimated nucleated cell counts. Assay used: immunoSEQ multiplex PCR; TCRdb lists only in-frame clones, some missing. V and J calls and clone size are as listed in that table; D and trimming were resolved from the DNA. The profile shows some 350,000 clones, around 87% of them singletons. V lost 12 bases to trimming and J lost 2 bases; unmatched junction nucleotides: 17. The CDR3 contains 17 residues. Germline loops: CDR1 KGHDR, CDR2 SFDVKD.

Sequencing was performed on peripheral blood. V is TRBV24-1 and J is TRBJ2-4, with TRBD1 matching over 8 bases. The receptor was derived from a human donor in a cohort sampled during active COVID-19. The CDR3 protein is CAPRHQGPGGTKNIQYF. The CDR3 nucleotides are TGTGCCCCAAGGCATCAGGGTCCAGGGGGCACCAAAAACATTCAGTACTTC.